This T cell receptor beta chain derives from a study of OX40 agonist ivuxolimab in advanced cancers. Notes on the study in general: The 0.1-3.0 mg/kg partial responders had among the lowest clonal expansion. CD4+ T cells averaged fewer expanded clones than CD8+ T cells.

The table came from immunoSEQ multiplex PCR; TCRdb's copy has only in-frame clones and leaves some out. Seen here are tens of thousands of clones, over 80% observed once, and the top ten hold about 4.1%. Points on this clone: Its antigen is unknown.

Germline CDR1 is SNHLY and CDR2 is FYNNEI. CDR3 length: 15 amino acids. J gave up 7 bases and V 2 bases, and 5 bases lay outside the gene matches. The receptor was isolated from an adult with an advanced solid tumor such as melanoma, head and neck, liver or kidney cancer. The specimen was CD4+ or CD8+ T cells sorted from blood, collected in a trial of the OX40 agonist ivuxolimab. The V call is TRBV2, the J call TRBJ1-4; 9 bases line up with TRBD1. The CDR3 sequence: CASSERTGEIEKLFF. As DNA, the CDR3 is TGTGCCAGCAGTGAAAGGACAGGGGAAATTGAAAAACTGTTTTTT.